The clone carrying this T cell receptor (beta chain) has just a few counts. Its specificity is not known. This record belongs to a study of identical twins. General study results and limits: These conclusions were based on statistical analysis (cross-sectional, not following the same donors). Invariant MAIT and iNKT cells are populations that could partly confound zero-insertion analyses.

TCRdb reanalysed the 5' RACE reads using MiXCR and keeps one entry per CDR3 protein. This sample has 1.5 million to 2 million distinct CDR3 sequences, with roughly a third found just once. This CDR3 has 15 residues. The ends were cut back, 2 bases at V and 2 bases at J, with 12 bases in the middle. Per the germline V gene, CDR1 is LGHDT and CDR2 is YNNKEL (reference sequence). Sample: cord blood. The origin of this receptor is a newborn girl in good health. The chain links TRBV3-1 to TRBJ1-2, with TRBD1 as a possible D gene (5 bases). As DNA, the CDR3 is TGTGCCAGCAGCCAACGGCTGCAGGGAAACTATGGCTACACCTTC. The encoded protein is CASSQRLQGNYGYTF.